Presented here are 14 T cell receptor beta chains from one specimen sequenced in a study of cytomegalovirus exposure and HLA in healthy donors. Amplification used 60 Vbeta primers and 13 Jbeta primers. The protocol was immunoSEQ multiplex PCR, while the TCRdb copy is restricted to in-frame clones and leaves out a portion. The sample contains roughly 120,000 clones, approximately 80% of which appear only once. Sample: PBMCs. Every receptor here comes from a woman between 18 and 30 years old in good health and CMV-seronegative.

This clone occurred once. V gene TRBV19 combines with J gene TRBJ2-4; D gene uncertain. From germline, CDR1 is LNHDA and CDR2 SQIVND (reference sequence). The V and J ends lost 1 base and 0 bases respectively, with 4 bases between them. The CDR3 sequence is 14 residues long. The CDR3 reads CASSIGLAKNIQYF. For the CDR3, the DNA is TGTGCCAGTAGTATAGGACTAGCCAAAAACATTCAGTACTTC.

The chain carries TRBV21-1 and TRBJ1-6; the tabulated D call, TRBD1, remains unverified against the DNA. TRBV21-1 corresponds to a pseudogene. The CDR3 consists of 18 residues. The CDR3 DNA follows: TGTGCCAGCAGCAAAGCGCTTTTATTCAGGCAGGGGGCTTCACCCCTCCACTTT. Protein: CASSKALLFRQGASPLHF.

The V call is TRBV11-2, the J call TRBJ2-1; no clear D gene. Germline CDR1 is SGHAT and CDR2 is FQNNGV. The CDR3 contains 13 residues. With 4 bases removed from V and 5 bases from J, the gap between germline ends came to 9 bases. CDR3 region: CASSSTNHNEQFF. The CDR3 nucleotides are TGTGCCAGCAGCTCTACTAATCACAATGAGCAGTTCTTC.

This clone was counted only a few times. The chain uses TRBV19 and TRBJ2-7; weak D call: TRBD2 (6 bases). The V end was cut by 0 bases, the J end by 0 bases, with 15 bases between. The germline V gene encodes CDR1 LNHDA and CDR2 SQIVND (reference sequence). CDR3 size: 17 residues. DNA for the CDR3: TGTGCCAGTAGTATAGAGGGGCGGCTAGCGAGCTCCTACGAGCAGTACTTC. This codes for CASSIEGRLASSYEQYF.

CDR3 loop: CASIRASEAEQYF. DNA of the CDR3: TGTGCCAGCATTCGGGCTAGCGAGGCCGAGCAGTACTTC. The chain joins TRBV2 to TRBJ2-7; TRBD2 is a possible D gene (6 bases). CDR1 is SNHLY and CDR2 is FYNNEI in the germline V gene. The CDR3 spans 13 residues. V was cut by 7 bases and J by 6 bases, with 16 bases left in between. The variable domain in full, with the rest retrieved from reference TRBV2 and TRBJ2-7, is EPEVTQTPSHQVTQMGQEVILRCVPISNHLYFYWYRQILGQKVEFLVSFYNNEISEKSEIFDDQFSVERPDGSNFTLKIRSTKLEDSAMYFCASIRASEAEQYFGPGTRLTVT.

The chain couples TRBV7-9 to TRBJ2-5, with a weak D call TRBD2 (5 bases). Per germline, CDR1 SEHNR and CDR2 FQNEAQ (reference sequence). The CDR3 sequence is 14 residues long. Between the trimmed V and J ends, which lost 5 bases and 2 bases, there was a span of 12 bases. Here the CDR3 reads CASSLILVQETQYF. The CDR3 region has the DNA TGTGCCAGCAGCCTTATACTAGTACAAGAGACCCAGTACTTC.

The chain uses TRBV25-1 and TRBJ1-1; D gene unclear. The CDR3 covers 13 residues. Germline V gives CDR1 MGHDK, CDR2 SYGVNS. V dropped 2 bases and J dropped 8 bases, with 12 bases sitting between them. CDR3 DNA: TGTGCCAGCAGTGAAACTATAGGAGCCGAAGCTTTCTTT. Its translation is CASSETIGAEAFF.

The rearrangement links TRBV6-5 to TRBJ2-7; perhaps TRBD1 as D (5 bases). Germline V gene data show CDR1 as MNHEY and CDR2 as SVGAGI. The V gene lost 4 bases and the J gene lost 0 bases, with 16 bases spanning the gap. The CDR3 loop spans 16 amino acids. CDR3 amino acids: CASSSQYRQSSYEQYF. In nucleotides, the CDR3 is TGTGCCAGCAGTTCTCAATACAGACAGTCCTCCTACGAGCAGTACTTC.

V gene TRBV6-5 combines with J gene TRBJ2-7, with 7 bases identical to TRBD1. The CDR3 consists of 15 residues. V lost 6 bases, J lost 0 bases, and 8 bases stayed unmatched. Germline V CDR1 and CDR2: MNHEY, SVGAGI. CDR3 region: CASRTSGQSSYEQYF. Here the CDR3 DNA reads TGTGCCAGCAGGACTTCGGGACAGAGCTCCTACGAGCAGTACTTC.

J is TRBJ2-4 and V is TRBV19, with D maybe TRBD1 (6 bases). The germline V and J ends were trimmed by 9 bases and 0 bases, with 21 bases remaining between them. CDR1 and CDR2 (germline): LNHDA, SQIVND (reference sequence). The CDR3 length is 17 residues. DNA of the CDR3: TGTGCCAGAATGGGACAATCCTACTTCGTAGCCAAAAACATTCAGTACTTC. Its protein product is CARMGQSYFVAKNIQYF.

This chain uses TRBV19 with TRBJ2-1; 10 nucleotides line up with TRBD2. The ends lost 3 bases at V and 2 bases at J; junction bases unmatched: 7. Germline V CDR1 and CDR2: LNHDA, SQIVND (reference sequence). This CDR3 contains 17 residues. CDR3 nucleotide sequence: TGTGCCAGTAGTATTTGGGCTAGCGGGGGCCCCTACAATGAGCAGTTCTTC. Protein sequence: CASSIWASGGPYNEQFF.

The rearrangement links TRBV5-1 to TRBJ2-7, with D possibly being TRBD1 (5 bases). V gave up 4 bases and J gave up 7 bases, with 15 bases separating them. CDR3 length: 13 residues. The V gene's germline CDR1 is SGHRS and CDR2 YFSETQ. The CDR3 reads CASSRGDFGEQYF. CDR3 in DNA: TGCGCCAGCAGCAGGGGTGATTTCGGGGAGCAGTACTTC.

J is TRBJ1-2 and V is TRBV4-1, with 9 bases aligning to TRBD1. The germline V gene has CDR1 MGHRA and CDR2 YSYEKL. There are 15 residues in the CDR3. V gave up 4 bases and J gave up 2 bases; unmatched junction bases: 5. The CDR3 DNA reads TGCGCCAGCAGCCGGACAGGGGCGACGAACTATGGCTACACCTTC. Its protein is CASSRTGATNYGYTF.

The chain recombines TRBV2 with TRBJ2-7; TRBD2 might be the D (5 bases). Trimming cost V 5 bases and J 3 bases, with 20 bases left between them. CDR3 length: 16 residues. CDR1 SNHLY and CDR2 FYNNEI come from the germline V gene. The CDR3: CASSLGLALGIYEQYF. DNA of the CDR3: TGTGCCAGCAGTCTAGGACTGGCGCTAGGGATCTACGAGCAGTACTTC.